The 25 T cell receptor beta chains presented below share a single source sample, sequenced in a study of T-cell reconstitution after alpha-beta-depleted transplantation in children. Using unique molecular identifiers, the investigators prepared the TCRbeta library. A single record per CDR3 protein comes from TCRdb applying MiXCR to the PCR reads. The table records 700,000 to 950,000 distinct CDR3 sequences, 15% to 20% of them present only once. Sequenced material: PBMCs, mostly from graft donor cells, taken 360 days after TCRalphabeta/CD19-depleted stem cell transplant. The receptors were sampled from a male patient younger than 18 who had a stem cell transplant for acute lymphoblastic leukemia, so the T cells may come from the graft donor.

The sample holds a few counts of this clonotype. The rearrangement uses TRBV12-3 or TRBV12-4 and TRBJ2-2, with TRBD2 identical over 10 bases. V trimming: 6 bases; J trimming: 4 bases; junction bases outside the gene matches: 11. The CDR3 covers 17 residues. This CDR3 reads CASRPSLGTSATGELFF. The DNA of the CDR3 is TGTGCCAGCAGGCCCTCACTCGGGACTAGCGCCACCGGGGAGCTGTTTTTT.

This clonotype has only a few counts. This chain connects TRBV13 to TRBJ2-7; D gene unclear. Germline loops: CDR1 PRHDT, CDR2 FYEKMQ (reference sequence). Trimming took off 5 bases at V and 2 bases at J, with 7 bases between the two ends. The CDR3 spans 12 residues. The CDR3 is CASSRETYEQYF. The CDR3, as DNA: TGTGCCAGCAGCCGAGAAACCTACGAGCAGTACTTC.

This chain links TRBV19 with TRBJ2-7; 7 bases align to TRBD2. CDR1 and CDR2 (germline): LNHDA, SQIVND (reference sequence). Trimming at V came to 10 bases and at J to 5 bases, leaving 14 bases not matched to a gene. This CDR3 contains 14 residues. CDR3 in DNA: TGTGCCACGTCTTCGGGGGGATATGGCCACGAGCAGTACTTC. This codes for CATSSGGYGHEQYF.

This clonotype turned up a few times. The V and J genes are TRBV11-1 and TRBJ2-1; D is unclear. CDR3 length: 14 amino acids. The germline CDR1 and CDR2 sequences are SGHAT and FQDESV (reference sequence). Trimming removed 8 bases at V and 0 bases at J, with 11 bases between. Here the CDR3 DNA reads TGTGCCAGCCAGACGGAAAGCTCCTACAATGAGCAGTTCTTC. Protein product: CASQTESSYNEQFF.

This clonotype was found a few times. The V call is TRBV5-1, the J call TRBJ2-3, with 8 bases identical to TRBD2. CDR1 SGHRS and CDR2 YFSETQ come from the germline V gene. The CDR3 runs 14 residues. With V trimmed by 8 bases and J by 3 bases, 8 bases remained unmatched. The CDR3: CASEASGSTDTQYF. CDR3 DNA sequence: TGCGCCAGTGAGGCTAGCGGGTCGACAGATACGCAGTATTTT.

This clonotype was observed a handful of times. The chain uses TRBV20-1 and TRBJ2-7, with D perhaps given as TRBD1 or TRBD2 (6 bases each). Germline-derived CDR1 and CDR2 are DFQATT and SNEGSKA (reference sequence). The CDR3 is 15 residues long. CDR3 nucleotides: TGCAGCGCGGACAGTACGGGACTCCCCAGCCGCGAGCAGTACTTC. It codes for CSADSTGLPSREQYF.

The V call is TRBV10-3, the J call TRBJ2-5; TRBD2 is a possible D gene (5 bases). V shed 0 bases and J shed 7 bases, with 18 bases lying between them. The CDR3 extends over 16 amino acids. Germline V gene data show CDR1 as ENHRY and CDR2 as SYGVKD. The CDR3, as DNA: TGTGCCATCAGTGAGTCCAGCAGCCTACCGGGGATGACCCAGTACTTC. This codes for CAISESSSLPGMTQYF.

The V gene is TRBV5-1, the J gene TRBJ2-4; TRBD2 is a possible D gene (5 bases). V was pared by 4 bases and J by 6 bases, with 17 bases between. Germline CDR1 is SGHRS and CDR2 is YFSETQ. The CDR3 loop spans 15 amino acids. The CDR3 nucleotides are TGCGCCAGCAGCCCCCGGGGAACACTCCTAAACATTCAGTACTTC. Protein sequence: CASSPRGTLLNIQYF.

This clonotype was counted a few times. The chain is built from TRBV11-2 and TRBJ2-7; a possible D gene is TRBD1 (6 bases). The V end was cut by 4 bases, the J end by 4 bases, with 17 bases between. Looked up from germline, CDR1 is SGHAT and CDR2 is FQNNGV. CDR3 length: 15 residues. The CDR3 DNA is TGTGCCAGCAGCTCCCTCCGGGACAAATCGTACGAGCAGTACTTC. Its translation is CASSSLRDKSYEQYF. Full variable domain (outside the CDR3, taken from reference TRBV11-2 and TRBJ2-7): EAGVAQSPRYKIIEKRQSVAFWCNPISGHATLYWYQQILGQGPKLLIQFQNNGVVDDSQLPKDRFSAERLKGVDSTLKIQPAKLEDSAVYLCASSSLRDKSYEQYFGPGTRLTVT.

This clonotype has ten or more counts. The CDR3 sequence: CASSPKSPRGPPGELFF. The CDR3 nucleotides read TGTGCCAGCAGCCCAAAATCTCCACGGGGTCCGCCCGGGGAGCTGTTTTTT. The chain carries TRBV21-1 and TRBJ2-2. TRBV21-1 is a pseudogene locus. CDR3 length: 17 amino acids.

The chain uses TRBV3-1 and TRBJ1-3, with 9 bases identical to TRBD1. After removal of 10 bases from V and 10 bases from J, the junction contained 14 bases not matched to a gene. The CDR3 covers 14 residues. The germline CDR1 and CDR2 sequences are LGHDT and YNNKEL (reference sequence). CDR3 DNA: TGTGCCATCTGGGGGGGGACAGGGAGTTCAACCATATATTTT. This gives the protein CAIWGGTGSSTIYF.

This clonotype was seen only a few times. The rearrangement joins TRBV7-3 to TRBJ2-4; D unclear. The germline CDR1 and CDR2 sequences are SGHTA and FQGTGA. This CDR3 region has 16 residues. The V gene lost 3 bases and the J gene lost 3 bases, with 15 bases spanning the gap. The CDR3 sequence: CASSLDALSGKNIQYF. DNA of the CDR3: TGTGCCAGCAGCTTGGACGCGCTATCCGGCAAAAACATTCAGTACTTC.

With respect to this clonotype: Since no conserved phenylalanine or tryptophan closes the CDR3, a read error is the likely cause. This chain links TRBV5-6 with TRBJ1-5; TRBD1 might be the D (5 bases). With 2 bases removed from V and 6 bases from J, the gap between germline ends came to 12 bases. This CDR3 comprises 14 residues. Germline values: CDR1 SGHDT, CDR2 YYEEEE. CDR3 loop: CASSFGRAGQPQHI. In DNA form, the CDR3 reads TGTGCCAGCAGCTTCGGCAGGGCTGGTCAGCCCCAGCATATT.

This clonotype was observed a few times. The rearrangement uses TRBV4-1 and TRBJ1-5; D gene uncertain. CDR1 is MGHRA and CDR2 is YSYEKL in the germline V gene. CDR3 size: 13 residues. The ends were cut back, 1 base at V and 4 bases at J, with 5 bases in the middle. DNA for the CDR3: TGCGCCAGCAGCCAAGTCCGTAATCAGCCCCAGCATTTT. Protein product: CASSQVRNQPQHF.

This clonotype was observed at least ten times. The rearrangement uses TRBV5-1 and TRBJ2-3; D is unresolved. V was shortened by 0 bases and J by 6 bases, with 11 bases between the two germline ends. Germline loops: CDR1 SGHRS, CDR2 YFSETQ. The CDR3 runs 14 residues. CDR3 amino acids: CASSLELLRDTQYF. The CDR3, as DNA: TGCGCCAGCAGCTTGGAACTCCTGCGGGATACGCAGTATTTT.

The chain employs TRBV12-3 or TRBV12-4 and TRBJ2-5; D is uncertain. This CDR3 has 13 residues. Between the trimmed V and J ends, which lost 5 bases and 4 bases, there was a span of 11 bases. CDR3 sequence: CASSIDWVETQYF. The CDR3 coding sequence is TGTGCCAGCAGTATCGACTGGGTAGAGACCCAGTACTTC.

The chain combines TRBV7-2 with TRBJ2-4; 15 bases match TRBD2. Germline loops: CDR1 SGHTA, CDR2 FQGNSA. The V gene end was trimmed by 4 bases and the J gene end by 1 base; junction bases not matched to a gene: 8. The length of the CDR3 is 19 residues. As DNA, the CDR3 is TGTGCCAGCAGCTCGCGGACTAGCGGGAGGGCCATGGCCAAAAACATTCAGTACTTC. Amino acid sequence: CASSSRTSGRAMAKNIQYF. Filled out from reference TRBV7-2 and TRBJ2-4, the complete variable domain reads GAGVSQSPSNKVTEKGKDVELRCDPISGHTALYWYRQSLGQGLEFLIYFQGNSAPDKSGLPSDRFSAERTGGSVSTLTIQRTQQEDSAVYLCASSSRTSGRAMAKNIQYFGAGTRLSVL.

This clonotype has only a few counts. The rearrangement joins TRBV27 to TRBJ1-1; no clear D. This CDR3 is built from 13 residues. Trimming removed 7 bases from V and 2 bases from J, with 11 bases in between. Germline loops: CDR1 MNHEY, CDR2 SMNVEV (reference sequence). CDR3 region: CASIDGLNTEAFF. For the CDR3, the DNA is TGTGCCAGCATTGATGGGCTAAACACTGAAGCTTTCTTT.

This clonotype showed up just a few times. The genes are TRBV18 and TRBJ2-3; TRBD2 matches at 7 bases. The CDR3 is 16 amino acids. V gave up 5 bases and J gave up 4 bases; unmatched junction bases: 12. The germline V gene has CDR1 KGHSH and CDR2 LQKENI. DNA of the CDR3: TGTGCCAGCTCATGGCCGGGACTACCCTTTTCAGATACGCAGTATTTT. Residues: CASSWPGLPFSDTQYF.

The sample holds a few counts of this clonotype. J is TRBJ2-1 and V is TRBV7-9; D gene ambiguous. The CDR3 loop spans 15 amino acids. V was trimmed by 5 bases and J by 0 bases, leaving 11 bases between them. CDR1 is SEHNR and CDR2 is FQNEAQ in the germline V gene (reference sequence). CDR3 residues: CASSVHSSSYNEQFF. CDR3 sequence (DNA): TGTGCCAGCAGCGTCCATTCCAGCTCCTACAATGAGCAGTTCTTC.

This chain joins TRBV12-3 or TRBV12-4 and TRBJ2-7, with 9 bases fitting TRBD1. The CDR3 is 15 residues long. Germline trimming cut 6 bases from V and 5 bases from J; bases unmatched to any gene: 11. DNA for the CDR3: TGTGCCAGCAGATCCATGGGACAGGGTCACAACGAGCAGTACTTC. Its translation: CASRSMGQGHNEQYF.

The chain joins TRBV25-1 to TRBJ1-2; D remains unclear. The CDR3 is 16 amino acids. Trimming pared 1 base from V and 8 bases from J, leaving 20 bases between. Germline V gives CDR1 MGHDK, CDR2 SYGVNS. The CDR3: CASSESGETHIEGYTF. The CDR3 region has the DNA TGTGCCAGCAGTGAATCCGGGGAAACGCATATCGAGGGCTACACCTTC.

This clonotype was observed many times. The chain joins TRBV5-1 to TRBJ2-1, with 7 bases identical to TRBD2. Looked up from germline, CDR1 is SGHRS and CDR2 is YFSETQ. The CDR3 sequence is 13 residues long. V trimming: 5 bases; J trimming: 3 bases; junction bases outside the gene matches: 2. Here the CDR3 reads CASRRENYNEQFF. In nucleotides, the CDR3 is TGCGCCAGCAGGCGGGAGAACTACAATGAGCAGTTCTTC.

This rearrangement joins TRBV7-2 to TRBJ2-5; maybe TRBD1 (6 bases). V lost 5 bases and J 5 bases, leaving 18 bases between the germline ends. This CDR3 contains 15 residues. Germline CDR1 and CDR2: SGHTA and FQGNSA. The CDR3 loop reads CASSIDRTVRETQYF. For the CDR3, the DNA is TGTGCCAGCAGCATCGACAGGACCGTTCGGGAGACCCAGTACTTC.

This chain connects TRBV11-1 to TRBJ2-7, with D unresolved. The CDR3 contains 12 residues. The V end was cut by 1 base, the J end by 7 bases, with 8 bases between. Germline V CDR1 and CDR2: SGHAT, FQDESV (reference sequence). CDR3 coding DNA: TGTGCCAGCAGCTTAGGTGTCGAGGAGCAGTACTTC. Amino acid sequence: CASSLGVEEQYF. The variable domain in full, with the rest retrieved from reference TRBV11-1 and TRBJ2-7, is EAEVAQSPRYKITEKSQAVAFWCDPISGHATLYWYRQILGQGPELLVQFQDESVVDDSQLPKDRFSAERLKGVDSTLKIQPAELGDSAMYLCASSLGVEEQYFGPGTRLTVT.